This TCR beta chain is drawn from a study of T cell responses to AZD1222 COVID-19 vaccine. Study results and caveats: Spike-specific TCR breadth and depth both grew after two AZD1222 doses. With dominance at 160-218 and 743-854, vaccine-associated CD4 TCRs spanned spike. Baseline seropositivity characterized only 5 or 6 AZD1222 recipients. Nearly half of spike-specific TCRs reportedly target variant regions that are unmutated in the B.1.351 and B.1.1.7 variants.

Of note for this clone: Its matching antigen is unknown.

Profiling relied on immunoSEQ multiplex PCR, and the TCRdb table lists in-frame clones only, not all of them. The table has 150,000 or so clones, about 90% seen once. The CDR3 consists of 17 residues. The junction had 6 bases not matched to a gene; V was cut back by 0 bases and J by 0 bases. Per germline, CDR1 LGHNA and CDR2 YSLEER. Sample: peripheral blood, taken 28 days after the second AZD1222 dose. This receptor was identified in an adult who received the AZD1222 COVID-19 vaccine. The V and J genes are TRBV4-3 and TRBJ2-7; 9 nucleotides align to TRBD2. The CDR3 is CASSQDRRGGISYEQYF. In nucleotides, the CDR3 is TGCGCCAGCAGCCAAGATAGGCGGGGGGGGATCTCCTACGAGCAGTACTTC.